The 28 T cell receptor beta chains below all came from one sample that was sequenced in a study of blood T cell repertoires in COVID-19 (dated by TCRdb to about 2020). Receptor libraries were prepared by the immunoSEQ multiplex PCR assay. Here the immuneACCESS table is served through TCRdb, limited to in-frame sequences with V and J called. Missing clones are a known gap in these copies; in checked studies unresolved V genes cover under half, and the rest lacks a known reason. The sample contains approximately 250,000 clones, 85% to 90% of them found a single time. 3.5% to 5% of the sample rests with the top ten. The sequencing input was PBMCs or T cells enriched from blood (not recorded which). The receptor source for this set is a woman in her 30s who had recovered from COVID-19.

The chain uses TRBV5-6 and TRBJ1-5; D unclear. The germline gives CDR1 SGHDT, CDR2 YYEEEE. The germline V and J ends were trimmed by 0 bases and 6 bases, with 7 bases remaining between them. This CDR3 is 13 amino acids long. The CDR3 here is CASSLVAAQPQHF. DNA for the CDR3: TGTGCCAGCAGCTTGGTGGCGGCTCAGCCCCAGCATTTT. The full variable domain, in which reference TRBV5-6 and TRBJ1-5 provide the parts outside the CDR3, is DAGVTQSPTHLIKTRGQQVTLRCSPKSGHDTVSWYQQALGQGPQFIFQYYEEEERQRGNFPDRFSGHQFPNYSSELNVNALLLGDSALYLCASSLVAAQPQHFGDGTRLSIL.

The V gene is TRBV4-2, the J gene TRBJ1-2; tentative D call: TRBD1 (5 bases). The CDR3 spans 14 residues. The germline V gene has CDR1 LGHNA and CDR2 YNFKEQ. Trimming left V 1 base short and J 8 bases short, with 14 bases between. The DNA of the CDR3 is TGTGCCAGCAGCCAAGCGCGGGGGGAGGCGGGCTACACCTTC. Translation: CASSQARGEAGYTF.

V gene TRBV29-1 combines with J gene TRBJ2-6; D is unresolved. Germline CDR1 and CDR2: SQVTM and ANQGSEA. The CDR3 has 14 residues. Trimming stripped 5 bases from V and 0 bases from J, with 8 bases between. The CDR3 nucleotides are TGCAGCGTTCGCCCTAGCTCTGGGGCCAACGTCCTGACTTTC. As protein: CSVRPSSGANVLTF.

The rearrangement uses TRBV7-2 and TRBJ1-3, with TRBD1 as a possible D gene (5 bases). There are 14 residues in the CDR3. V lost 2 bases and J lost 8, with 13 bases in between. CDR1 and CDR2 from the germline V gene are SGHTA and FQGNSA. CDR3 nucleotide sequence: TGTGCCAGCAGCTTAAGACAGCATTCACACACCATATATTTT. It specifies CASSLRQHSHTIYF.

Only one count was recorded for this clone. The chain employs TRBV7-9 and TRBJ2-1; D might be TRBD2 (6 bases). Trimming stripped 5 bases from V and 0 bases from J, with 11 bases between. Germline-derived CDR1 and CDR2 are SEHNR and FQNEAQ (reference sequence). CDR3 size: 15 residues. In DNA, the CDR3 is TGTGCCAGCAGCCAGGACGGGGGCTCCTACAATGAGCAGTTCTTC. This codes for CASSQDGGSYNEQFF. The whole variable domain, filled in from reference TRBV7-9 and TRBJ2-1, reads DTGVSQNPRHKITKRGQNVTFRCDPISEHNRLYWYRQTLGQGPEFLTYFQNEAQLEKSRLLSDRFSAERPKGSFSTLEIQRTEQGDSAMYLCASSQDGGSYNEQFFGPGTRLTVL.

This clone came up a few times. CDR3 amino acids: CASSPRAGTSRYEQYF. The CDR3 DNA reads as TGTGCCAGTAGTCCAAGGGCCGGGACTAGCCGCTACGAGCAGTACTTC. The chain has TRBV19 and TRBJ2-7; 9 bases align to TRBD2. Germline V gives CDR1 LNHDA, CDR2 SQIVND (reference sequence). The V and J ends lost 5 bases and 3 bases, in that order; junction bases with no gene match: 11. The CDR3 loop spans 16 amino acids.

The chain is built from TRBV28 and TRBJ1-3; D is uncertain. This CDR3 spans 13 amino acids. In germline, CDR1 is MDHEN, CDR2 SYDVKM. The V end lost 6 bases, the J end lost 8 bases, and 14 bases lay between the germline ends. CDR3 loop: CASRRPFLDTIYF. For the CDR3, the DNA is TGTGCCAGCAGGCGGCCTTTTCTAGACACCATATATTTT. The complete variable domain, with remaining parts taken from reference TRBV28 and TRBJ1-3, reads DVKVTQSSRYLVKRTGEKVFLECVQDMDHENMFWYRQDPGLGLRLIYFSYDVKMKEKGDIPEGYSVSREKKERFSLILESASTNQTSMYLCASRRPFLDTIYFGEGSWLTVV.

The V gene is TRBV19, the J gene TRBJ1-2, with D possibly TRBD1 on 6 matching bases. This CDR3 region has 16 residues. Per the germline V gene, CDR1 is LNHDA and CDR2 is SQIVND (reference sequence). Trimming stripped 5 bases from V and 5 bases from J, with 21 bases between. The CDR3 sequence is CASSFLGLRGLYGYTF. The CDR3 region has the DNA TGTGCCAGTAGTTTTCTGGGCCTCAGGGGCCTTTATGGCTACACCTTC.

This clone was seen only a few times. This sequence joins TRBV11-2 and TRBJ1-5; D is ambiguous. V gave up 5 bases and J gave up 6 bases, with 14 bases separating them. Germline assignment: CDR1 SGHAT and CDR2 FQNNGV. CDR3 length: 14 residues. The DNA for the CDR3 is TGTGCCAGCAGCCCCGAGGGAGGGCTTCAGCCCCAGCATTTT. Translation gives CASSPEGGLQPQHF.

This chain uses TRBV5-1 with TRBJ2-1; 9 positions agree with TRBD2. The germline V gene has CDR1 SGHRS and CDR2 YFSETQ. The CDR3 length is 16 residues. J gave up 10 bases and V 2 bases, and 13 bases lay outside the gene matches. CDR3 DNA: TGCGCCAGCAGCTTTACGACTAGCGGAAGAACCACCGAGCAGTTCTTC. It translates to CASSFTTSGRTTEQFF.

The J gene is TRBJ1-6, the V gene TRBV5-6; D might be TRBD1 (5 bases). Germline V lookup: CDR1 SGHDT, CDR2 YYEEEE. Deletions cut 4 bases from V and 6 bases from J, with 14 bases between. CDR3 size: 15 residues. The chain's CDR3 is CASSPRGERNSPLHF. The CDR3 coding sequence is TGTGCCAGCAGCCCGCGGGGGGAACGTAATTCACCCCTCCACTTT.

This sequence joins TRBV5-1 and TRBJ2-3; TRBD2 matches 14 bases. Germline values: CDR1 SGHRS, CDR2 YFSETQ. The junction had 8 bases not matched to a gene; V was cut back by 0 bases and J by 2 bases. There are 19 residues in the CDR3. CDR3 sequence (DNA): TGCGCCAGCAGCTTGGTAGGAGGACTAGCGGGAGGAGTCACAGATACGCAGTATTTT. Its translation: CASSLVGGLAGGVTDTQYF.

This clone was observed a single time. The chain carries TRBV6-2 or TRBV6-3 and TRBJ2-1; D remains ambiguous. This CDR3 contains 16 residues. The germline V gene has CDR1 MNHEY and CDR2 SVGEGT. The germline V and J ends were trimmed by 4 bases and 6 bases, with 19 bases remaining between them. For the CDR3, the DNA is TGTGCCAGCAGTTTAGACTCCCTCTTGAGATCCAATGAGCAGTTCTTC. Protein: CASSLDSLLRSNEQFF.

CDR3 protein: CASIPGGSARNTIYF. In DNA, the CDR3 is TGTGCCAGCATCCCCGGGGGTAGTGCGAGAAACACCATATATTTT. The gene calls are TRBV28 and TRBJ1-3; perhaps TRBD1 as D (5 bases). The V and J ends lost 7 bases and 5 bases respectively, with 18 bases between them. In germline, CDR1 is MDHEN, CDR2 SYDVKM. The CDR3 contains 15 residues.

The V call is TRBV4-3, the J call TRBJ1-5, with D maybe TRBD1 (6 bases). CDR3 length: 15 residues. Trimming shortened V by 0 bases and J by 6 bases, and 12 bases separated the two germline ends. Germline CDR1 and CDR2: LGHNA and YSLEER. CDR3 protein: CASSQDRGGSQPQHF. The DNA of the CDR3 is TGCGCCAGCAGCCAAGATAGGGGGGGCAGTCAGCCCCAGCATTTT.

CDR3 coding DNA: TGTGCCAGCAGTTTATCGGGGGGCTATAATTCACCCCTCCACTTT. Amino acids: CASSLSGGYNSPLHF. The rearrangement links TRBV27 to TRBJ1-6; possibly TRBD1 for D (5 bases). This CDR3 has 15 amino acids. The germline V gene encodes CDR1 MNHEY and CDR2 SMNVEV (reference sequence). V was trimmed by 0 bases and J by 3 bases, leaving 6 bases between them.

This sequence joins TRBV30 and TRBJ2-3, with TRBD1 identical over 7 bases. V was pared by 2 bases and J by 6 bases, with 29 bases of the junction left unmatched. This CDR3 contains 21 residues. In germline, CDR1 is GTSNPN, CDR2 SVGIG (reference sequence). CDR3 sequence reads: CAWSNLSVVKGAPFILDTQYF. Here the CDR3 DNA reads TGTGCCTGGAGTAACCTGAGTGTGGTAAAGGGGGCGCCTTTTATTCTGGATACGCAGTATTTT.

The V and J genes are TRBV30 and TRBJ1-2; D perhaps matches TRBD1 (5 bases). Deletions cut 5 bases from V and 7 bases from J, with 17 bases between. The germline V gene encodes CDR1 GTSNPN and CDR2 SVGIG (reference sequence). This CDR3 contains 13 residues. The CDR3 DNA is TGTGCCTGGGACCCGGGGGAGGCTATTGGCTACACCTTC. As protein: CAWDPGEAIGYTF.

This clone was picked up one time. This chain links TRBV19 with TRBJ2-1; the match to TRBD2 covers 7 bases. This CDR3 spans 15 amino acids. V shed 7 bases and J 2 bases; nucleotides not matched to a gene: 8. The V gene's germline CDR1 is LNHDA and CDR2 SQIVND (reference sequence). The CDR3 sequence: CASKYEAGPYNEQFF. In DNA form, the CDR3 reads TGTGCCAGTAAATACGAAGCGGGACCCTACAATGAGCAGTTCTTC.

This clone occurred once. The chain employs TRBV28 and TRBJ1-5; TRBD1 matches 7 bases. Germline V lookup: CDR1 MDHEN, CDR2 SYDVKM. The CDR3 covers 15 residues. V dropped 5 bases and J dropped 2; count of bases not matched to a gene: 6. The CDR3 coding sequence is TGTGCCAGCAGTCCATCTGACAGGGGCAATCAGCCCCAGCATTTT. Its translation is CASSPSDRGNQPQHF. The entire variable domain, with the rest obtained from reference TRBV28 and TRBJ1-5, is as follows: DVKVTQSSRYLVKRTGEKVFLECVQDMDHENMFWYRQDPGLGLRLIYFSYDVKMKEKGDIPEGYSVSREKKERFSLILESASTNQTSMYLCASSPSDRGNQPQHFGDGTRLSIL.

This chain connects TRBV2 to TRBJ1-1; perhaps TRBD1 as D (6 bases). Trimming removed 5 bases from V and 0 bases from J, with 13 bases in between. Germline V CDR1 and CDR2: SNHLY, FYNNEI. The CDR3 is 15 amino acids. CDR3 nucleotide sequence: TGTGCCAGCAGTAATATAAACAGGGTGAACACTGAAGCTTTCTTT. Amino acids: CASSNINRVNTEAFF.

The CDR3 here is CASSYGTGAGEQYF. The CDR3 DNA sequence: TGTGCCAGCAGTTACGGGACAGGGGCGGGCGAGCAGTACTTC. The chain carries TRBV6-5 and TRBJ2-7; the match to TRBD1 covers 10 bases. The V segment lost 2 bases and the J segment 6 bases; nucleotides outside the gene matches: 4. The CDR3 has 14 amino acids. Looked up from germline, CDR1 is MNHEY and CDR2 is SVGAGI.

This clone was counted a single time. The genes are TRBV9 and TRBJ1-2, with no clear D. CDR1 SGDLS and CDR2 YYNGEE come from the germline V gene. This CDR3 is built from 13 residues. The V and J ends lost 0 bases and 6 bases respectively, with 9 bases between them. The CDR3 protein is CASSVDLADGYTF. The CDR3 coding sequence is TGTGCCAGCAGCGTAGATTTAGCAGATGGCTACACCTTC.

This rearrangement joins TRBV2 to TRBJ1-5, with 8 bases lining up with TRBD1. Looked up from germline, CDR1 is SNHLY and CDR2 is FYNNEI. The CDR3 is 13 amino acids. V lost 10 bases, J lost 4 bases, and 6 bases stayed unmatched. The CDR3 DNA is TGTGCCACGGTACAGGGGGTTAATCAGCCCCAGCATTTT. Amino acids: CATVQGVNQPQHF.

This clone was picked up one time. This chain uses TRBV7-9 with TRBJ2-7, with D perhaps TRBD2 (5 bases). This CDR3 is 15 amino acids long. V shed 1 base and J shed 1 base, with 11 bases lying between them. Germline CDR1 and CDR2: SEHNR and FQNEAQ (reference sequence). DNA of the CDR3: TGTGCCAGCAGCTTAGTCGGACGGGATTCCTACGAGCAGTACTTC. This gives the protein CASSLVGRDSYEQYF.

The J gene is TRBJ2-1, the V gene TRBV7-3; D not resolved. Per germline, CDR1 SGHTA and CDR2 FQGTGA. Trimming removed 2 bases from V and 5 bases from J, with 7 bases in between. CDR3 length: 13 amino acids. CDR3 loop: CASSLGTNNEQFF. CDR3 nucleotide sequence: TGTGCCAGCAGCTTAGGCACGAACAATGAGCAGTTCTTC.

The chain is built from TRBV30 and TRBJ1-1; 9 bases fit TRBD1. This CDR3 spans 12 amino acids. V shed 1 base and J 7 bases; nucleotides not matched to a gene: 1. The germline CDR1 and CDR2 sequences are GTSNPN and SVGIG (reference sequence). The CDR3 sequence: CAWSATGGEAFF. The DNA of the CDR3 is TGTGCCTGGAGTGCGACAGGGGGTGAAGCTTTCTTT.

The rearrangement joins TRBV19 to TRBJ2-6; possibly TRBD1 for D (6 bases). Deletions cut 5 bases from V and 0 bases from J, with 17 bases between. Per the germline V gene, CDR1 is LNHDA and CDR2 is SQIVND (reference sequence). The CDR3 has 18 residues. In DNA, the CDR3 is TGTGCCAGTAGTCCAGGGGTGAGGGGCGGCTCTGGGGCCAACGTCCTGACTTTC. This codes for CASSPGVRGGSGANVLTF.